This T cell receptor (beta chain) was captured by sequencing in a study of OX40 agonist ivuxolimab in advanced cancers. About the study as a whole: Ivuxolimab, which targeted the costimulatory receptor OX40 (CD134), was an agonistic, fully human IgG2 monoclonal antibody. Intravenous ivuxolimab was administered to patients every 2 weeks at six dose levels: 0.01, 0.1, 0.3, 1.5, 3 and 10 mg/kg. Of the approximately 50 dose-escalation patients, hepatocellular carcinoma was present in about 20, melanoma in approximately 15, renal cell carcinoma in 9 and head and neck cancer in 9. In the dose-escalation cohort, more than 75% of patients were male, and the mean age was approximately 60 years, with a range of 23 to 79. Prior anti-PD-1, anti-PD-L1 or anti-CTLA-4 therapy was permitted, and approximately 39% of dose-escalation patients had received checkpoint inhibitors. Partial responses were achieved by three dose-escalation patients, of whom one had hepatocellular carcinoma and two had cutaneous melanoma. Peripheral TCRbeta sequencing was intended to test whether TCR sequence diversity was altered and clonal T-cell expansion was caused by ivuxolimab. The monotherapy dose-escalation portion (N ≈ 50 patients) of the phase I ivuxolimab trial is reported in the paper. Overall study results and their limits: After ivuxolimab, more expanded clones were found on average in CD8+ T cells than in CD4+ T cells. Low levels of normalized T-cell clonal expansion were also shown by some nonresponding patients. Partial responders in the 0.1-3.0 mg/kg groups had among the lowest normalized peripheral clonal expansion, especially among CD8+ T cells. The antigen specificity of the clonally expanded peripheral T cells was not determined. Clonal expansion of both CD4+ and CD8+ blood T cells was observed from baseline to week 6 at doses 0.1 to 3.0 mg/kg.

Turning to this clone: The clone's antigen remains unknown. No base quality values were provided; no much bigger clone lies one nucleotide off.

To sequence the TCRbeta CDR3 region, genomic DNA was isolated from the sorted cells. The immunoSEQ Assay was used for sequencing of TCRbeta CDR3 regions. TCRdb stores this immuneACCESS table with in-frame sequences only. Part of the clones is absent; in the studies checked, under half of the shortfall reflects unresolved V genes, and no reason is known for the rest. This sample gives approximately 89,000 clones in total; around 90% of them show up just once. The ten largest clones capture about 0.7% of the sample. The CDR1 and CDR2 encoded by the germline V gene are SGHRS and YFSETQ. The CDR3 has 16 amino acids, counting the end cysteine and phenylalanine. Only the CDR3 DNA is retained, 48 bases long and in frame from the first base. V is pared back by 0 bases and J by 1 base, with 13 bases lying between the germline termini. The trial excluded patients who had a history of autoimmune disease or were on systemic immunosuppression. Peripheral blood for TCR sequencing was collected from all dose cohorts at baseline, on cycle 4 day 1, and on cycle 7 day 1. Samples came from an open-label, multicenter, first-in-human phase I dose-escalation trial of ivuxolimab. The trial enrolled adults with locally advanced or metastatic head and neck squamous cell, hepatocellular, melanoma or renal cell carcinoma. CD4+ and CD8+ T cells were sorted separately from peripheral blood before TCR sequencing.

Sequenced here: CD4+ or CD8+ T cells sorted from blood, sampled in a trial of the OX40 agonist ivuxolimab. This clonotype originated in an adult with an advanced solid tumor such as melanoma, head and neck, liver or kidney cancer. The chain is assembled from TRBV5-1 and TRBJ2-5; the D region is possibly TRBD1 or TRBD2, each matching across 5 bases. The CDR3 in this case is CASSLAGGMGQETQYF. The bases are TGCGCCAGCAGCTTGGCTGGGGGAATGGGCCAAGAGACCCAGTACTTC.